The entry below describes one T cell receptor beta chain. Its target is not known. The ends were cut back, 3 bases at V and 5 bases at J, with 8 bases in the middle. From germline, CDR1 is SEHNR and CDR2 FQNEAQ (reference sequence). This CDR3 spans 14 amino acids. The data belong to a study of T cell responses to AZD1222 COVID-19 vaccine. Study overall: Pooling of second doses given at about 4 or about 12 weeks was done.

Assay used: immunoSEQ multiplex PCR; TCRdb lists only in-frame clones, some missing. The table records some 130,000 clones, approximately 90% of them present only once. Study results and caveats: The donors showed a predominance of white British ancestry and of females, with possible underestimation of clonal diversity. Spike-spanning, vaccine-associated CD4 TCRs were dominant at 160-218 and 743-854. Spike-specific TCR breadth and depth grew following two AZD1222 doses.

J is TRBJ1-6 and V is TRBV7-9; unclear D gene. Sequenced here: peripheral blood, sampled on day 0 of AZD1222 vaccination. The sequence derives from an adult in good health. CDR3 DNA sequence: TGTGCCAGCAGCTTCGAACGTAATAATTCACCCCTCCACTTT. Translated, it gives CASSFERNNSPLHF.